This T cell receptor (beta chain) was observed in a study of T cell responses to AZD1222 COVID-19 vaccine (dated by TCRdb to 2020 to 2023). General notes on the study: TCR sequencing covered some 250 trial participants: nearly 210 given two doses of AZD1222 and 26 given two doses of MenACWY control vaccine. Enrollment into the trials was organized by age into subgroups of 18-55, 56-69 and 70-plus years, and those subgroups contained around 150, 28 and 57 TCR-sequenced participants, respectively.

The paper's findings and limits, for the study overall: Reportedly, almost half of the unique spike-specific TCRs recognized epitopes lying outside the regions that are mutated in the B.1.351 and B.1.1.7 variants. CD4 TCRs associated with the vaccine covered the entire spike protein, and the dominant responses were in regions 160-218 and 743-854. Spike-specific TCR breadth and depth rose significantly after two AZD1222 doses compared with day 0 and with MenACWY recipients. Only five to seven AZD1222 recipients were SARS-CoV-2 seropositive at baseline, limiting conclusions about previously exposed vaccinees. The 56-69-year group was small, and its depth increase did not reach significance, likely because of low power. Because no samples from the day 14 peak response were available, repertoires could be characterized only after the peak T cell response. Participants were mostly white British and included more females than males, and it was suggested by the authors that clonal diversity may have been underestimated.

This clone has a handful of counts. The specificity of this receptor is unknown. No much larger clone is present one base from it, and per-base qualities are unavailable. Distinct nucleotide sequences in the sample also encode this CDR3. The CDR3 contains 12 residues, cysteine and phenylalanine counted. Here the CDR3 DNA is all that survives: 36 bases in frame from base 1. At the junction V is shortened by 6 bases and J by 2 bases, with 7 bases in between. Per the germline V gene (reference sequence), LNHDA is the CDR1 and SQIVND is the CDR2. The CDR3 regions of human TCRbeta chains were analyzed by immunosequencing. Under the source paper's analysis protocol: TCRs in the repertoires were compared against a reference library of SARS-CoV-2-specific TCRs that had been generated with the MIRA antigen-specificity platform. Breadth meant the fraction of unique TCRs that were SARS-CoV-2-associated, whereas depth meant the fraction of total T cells that were SARS-CoV-2-associated. Each spike-specific TCR was assigned to its reactive spike region and to a CD4 or CD8 class using the MIRA data. Log10-transformed breadth and depth values were compared by one-way ANOVA with Sidak's multiple comparisons tests. TCRdb limited this immuneACCESS table to in-frame rearrangements with V and J called. A share of clones is missing; checked studies link under half to unresolved V genes, and the rest is unexplained. V and J calls plus clone size are reproduced from that table; the DNA served to infer D and trimming. The table for this sample lists approximately 100,000 clones; roughly nine tenths of them were counted only once. The biggest ten clones account for 5% of the sample.

Taken with the paper, the label for time point translates to: about 28 days (+/-7) after the second vaccine dose. Because spike-specific TCR depth and breadth did not differ between the two schedules, AZD1222 recipients who got a second dose at roughly 4 weeks were pooled with those who got a second dose at roughly 12 weeks. Vaccinee samples were obtained from the UK trials COV001 and COV002, which included a single-blind randomized controlled phase 2/3 trial of AZD1222 (ChAdOx1 nCoV-19) in healthy adults. For TCRbeta chain sequencing, PBMC samples from trial participants were taken at day 0 and at day 28 after the second dose.

This chain joins TRBV19 to TRBJ1-2, with a weak D call of TRBD1 (6 bases match). The sample here was peripheral blood, taken 28 days after the second AZD1222 dose. This clonotype was sampled from an adult who received the AZD1222 COVID-19 vaccine. The CDR3 has the sequence CASSGQNYGYTF. The sequence in DNA is TGTGCCAGTAGCGGACAGAACTATGGCTACACCTTC.